This TCR beta chain was sequenced during a study of T cells expressing NK-cell markers. Background on the study: Eight donors were sequenced, of whom seven were HCMV-seropositive, while the remaining one was HCMV-seronegative. Whole-study findings and limits: Clarity on HCMV specificity was lacking for the expanded NKG2C+ T cell clones. In about 6 donors, dominant NKG2C+ clonotypes were roughly 1.0-8% of CD8+ T cells.

The authors made TCR beta cDNA libraries by 5'RACE template switching. This switching added a universal primer site and UMIs. Each CDR3 protein gets one entry in TCRdb, which reprocessed the 5' RACE reads and gives no DNA. Recorded for this sample: 200,000 to 300,000 distinct CDR3 sequences. Worth noting for this clonotype: The antigen remains unidentified.

The specimen sequenced was blood T cells: a sorted CD56 or NKG2C T cell subset, CD4+ or CD8+ T cells, or bulk PBMC T cells (not recorded which). The TCR was taken from a woman between 18 and 69 years old in good health.

CDR3 amino acids: CASRQAETQYF. V and J are TRBV6-5 and TRBJ2-5. This CDR3 is 11 amino acids long. The germline V gene has CDR1 MNHEY and CDR2 SVGAGI.